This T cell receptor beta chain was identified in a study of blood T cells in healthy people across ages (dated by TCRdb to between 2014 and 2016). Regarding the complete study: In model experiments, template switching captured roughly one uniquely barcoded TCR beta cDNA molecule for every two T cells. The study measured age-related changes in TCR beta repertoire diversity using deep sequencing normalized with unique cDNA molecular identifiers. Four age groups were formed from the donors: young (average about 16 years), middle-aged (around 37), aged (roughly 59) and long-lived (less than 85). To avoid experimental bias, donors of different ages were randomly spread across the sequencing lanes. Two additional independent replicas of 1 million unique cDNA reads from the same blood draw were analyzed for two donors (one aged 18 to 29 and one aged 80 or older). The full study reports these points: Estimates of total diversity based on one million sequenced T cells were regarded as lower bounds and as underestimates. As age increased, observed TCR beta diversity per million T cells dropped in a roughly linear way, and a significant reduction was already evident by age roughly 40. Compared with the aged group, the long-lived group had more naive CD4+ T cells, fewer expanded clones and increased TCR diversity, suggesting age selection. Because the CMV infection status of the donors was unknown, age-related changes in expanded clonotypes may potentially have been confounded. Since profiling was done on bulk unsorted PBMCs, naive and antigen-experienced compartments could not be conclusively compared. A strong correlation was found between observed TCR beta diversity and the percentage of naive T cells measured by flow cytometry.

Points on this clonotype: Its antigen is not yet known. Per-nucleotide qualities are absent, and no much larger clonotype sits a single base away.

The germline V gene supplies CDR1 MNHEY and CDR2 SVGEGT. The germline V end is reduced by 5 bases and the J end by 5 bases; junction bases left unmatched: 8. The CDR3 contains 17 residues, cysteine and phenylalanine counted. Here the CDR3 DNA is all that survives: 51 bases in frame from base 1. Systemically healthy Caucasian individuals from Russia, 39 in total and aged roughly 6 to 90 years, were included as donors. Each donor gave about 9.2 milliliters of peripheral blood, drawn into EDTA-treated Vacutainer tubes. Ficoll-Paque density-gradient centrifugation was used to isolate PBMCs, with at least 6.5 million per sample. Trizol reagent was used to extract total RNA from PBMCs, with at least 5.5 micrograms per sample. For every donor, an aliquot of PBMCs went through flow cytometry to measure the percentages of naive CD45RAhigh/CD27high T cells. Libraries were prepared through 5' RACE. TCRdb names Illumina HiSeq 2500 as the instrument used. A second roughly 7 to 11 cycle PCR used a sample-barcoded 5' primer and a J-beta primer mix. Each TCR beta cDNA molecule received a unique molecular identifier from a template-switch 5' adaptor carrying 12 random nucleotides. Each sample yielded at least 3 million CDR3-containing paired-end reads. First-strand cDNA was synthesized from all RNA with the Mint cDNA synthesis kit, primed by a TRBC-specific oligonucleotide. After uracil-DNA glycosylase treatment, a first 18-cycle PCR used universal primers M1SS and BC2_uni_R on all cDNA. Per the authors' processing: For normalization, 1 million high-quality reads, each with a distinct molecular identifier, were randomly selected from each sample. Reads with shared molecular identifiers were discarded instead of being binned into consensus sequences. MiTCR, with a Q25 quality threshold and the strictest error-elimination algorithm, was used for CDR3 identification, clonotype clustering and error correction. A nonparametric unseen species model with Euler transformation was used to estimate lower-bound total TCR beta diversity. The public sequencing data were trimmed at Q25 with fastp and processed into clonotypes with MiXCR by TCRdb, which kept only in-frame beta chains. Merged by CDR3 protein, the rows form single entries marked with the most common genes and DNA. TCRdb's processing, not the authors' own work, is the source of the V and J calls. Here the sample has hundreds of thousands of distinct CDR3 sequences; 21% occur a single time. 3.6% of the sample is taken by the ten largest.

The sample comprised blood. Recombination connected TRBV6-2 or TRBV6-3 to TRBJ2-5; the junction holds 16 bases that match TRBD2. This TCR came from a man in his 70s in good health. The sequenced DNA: TGTGCCAGCAGTCGCCCGGGACTAGCGGGAGGGCCCGAGACCCAGTACTTC. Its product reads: CASSRPGLAGGPETQYF.